The 13 T cell receptor beta chains given below trace back to one sample, sequenced in a study of siplizumab effects on memory and regulatory T cells. Assay used: immunoSEQ multiplex PCR; TCRdb lists only in-frame clones, some missing. The table records about 91,000 clones, 95% to 97% of them present only once. Sequencing used naive CD4+ T cells sorted from blood. These TCRs come from a human donor in good health.

The chain recombines TRBV12-5 with TRBJ1-1, with no clear D. V was trimmed by 5 bases and J by 3 bases, leaving 10 bases between them. The CDR3 sequence is 13 residues long. Per the germline V gene, CDR1 is LGHNT and CDR2 is FRNRAP. The CDR3 loop is CASGLGRDTEAFF. In DNA form, the CDR3 reads TGTGCTAGTGGTCTAGGGCGCGACACTGAAGCTTTCTTT.

J is TRBJ1-2 and V is TRBV28, with D possibly being TRBD1 (5 bases). CDR3 size: 16 residues. V gave up 5 bases and J gave up 4 bases, with 20 bases separating them. Germline V CDR1 and CDR2: MDHEN, SYDVKM. CDR3 DNA sequence: TGTGCCAGCAGTCCCTACCGACAGACTCCCGGCTATGGCTACACCTTC. Its protein product is CASSPYRQTPGYGYTF.

The CDR3 region has the DNA TGTGCCACCAGCTCTCGAAGGGACGGAACGGAGGTTGAAAAACTGTTTTTT. This gives the protein CATSSRRDGTEVEKLFF. V gene TRBV15 combines with J gene TRBJ1-4; TRBD1 is a possible D gene (5 bases). Germline V lookup: CDR1 LNHNV, CDR2 YYDKDF (reference sequence). The CDR3 runs 17 residues. Trimming left V 5 bases short and J 7 bases short, with 23 bases between.

The J gene is TRBJ2-3, the V gene TRBV19; 7 nucleotides match TRBD1. The V segment lost 6 bases and the J segment 3 bases; nucleotides outside the gene matches: 6. Germline CDR1 reads LNHDA; CDR2 reads SQIVND (reference sequence). This CDR3 comprises 14 residues. This CDR3 is CASRKTQGTDTQYF. The CDR3 bases are TGTGCCAGTAGGAAAACACAGGGGACAGATACGCAGTATTTT. The full variable domain, with the rest looked up from reference TRBV19 and TRBJ2-3, is DGGITQSPKYLFRKEGQNVTLSCEQNLNHDAMYWYRQDPGQGLRLIYYSQIVNDFQKGDIAEGYSVSREKKESFPLTVTSAQKNPTAFYLCASRKTQGTDTQYFGPGTRLTVL.

This chain links TRBV14 with TRBJ2-5; D may be TRBD1 (5 bases). The CDR3 length is 12 residues. V lost 4 bases, J lost 5 bases, and 8 bases lay in between. Germline values: CDR1 SGHDN, CDR2 FVKESK. Here the CDR3 reads CASSPPGETQYF. In DNA form, the CDR3 reads TGTGCCAGCAGCCCCCCAGGGGAGACCCAGTACTTC.

The rearrangement uses TRBV6-5 and TRBJ2-5, with D unresolved. Germline V gene data show CDR1 as MNHEY and CDR2 as SVGAGI. The CDR3 is 14 amino acids. Trimming took off 3 bases at V and 5 bases at J, with 13 bases between the two ends. CDR3 region: CASSYSPTRETQYF. DNA of the CDR3: TGTGCCAGCAGTTATAGCCCCACAAGGGAGACCCAGTACTTC.

Notes on this clone: At one end, the junction sequence differs from germline, possibly due to a read error. The V and J genes are TRBV2 and TRBJ1-1; D remains ambiguous. The CDR3 length is 13 residues. CDR1 SNHLY and CDR2 FYNNEI come from the germline V gene. CDR3 residues: CASSAGPNIEAFF. The CDR3 region has the DNA TGTGCCAGCAGTGCCGGGCCGAACATTGAAGCTTTCTTT.

The rearrangement uses TRBV28 and TRBJ1-5; 7 bases match TRBD1. Germline assignment: CDR1 MDHEN and CDR2 SYDVKM. V trimming: 3 bases; J trimming: 3 bases; junction bases outside the gene matches: 2. This CDR3 contains 14 residues. This CDR3 is CASSLGQHNQPQHF. Here the CDR3 DNA reads TGTGCCAGCAGTTTGGGACAGCACAATCAGCCCCAGCATTTT.

The chain joins TRBV6-6 to TRBJ2-7; TRBD2 matches at 8 bases. CDR3 size: 14 residues. V gave up 4 bases and J gave up 2 bases; unmatched junction bases: 4. The germline gives CDR1 MNHNY, CDR2 SVGAGI (reference sequence). The DNA of the CDR3 is TGTGCCAGCAGTTCCACTAGCGGAACCTACGAGCAGTACTTC. It codes for CASSSTSGTYEQYF.

V is TRBV28 and J is TRBJ1-6; 9 nucleotides match TRBD1. The V and J ends lost 6 bases and 8 bases, in that order; junction bases with no gene match: 5. The CDR3 contains 14 residues. Germline assignment: CDR1 MDHEN and CDR2 SYDVKM. CDR3 sequence reads: CASRGTGGHSPLHF. CDR3 in DNA: TGTGCCAGCAGGGGAACAGGGGGCCATTCACCCCTCCACTTT.

V gene TRBV6-5 combines with J gene TRBJ1-2; a weak D match, TRBD1 (6 bases). The germline V and J ends were trimmed by 6 bases and 5 bases, with 10 bases remaining between them. The CDR3 has 12 residues. The germline CDR1 and CDR2 sequences are MNHEY and SVGAGI. This CDR3 is CASRRGVYGYTF. CDR3 coding DNA: TGTGCCAGCAGGAGGGGGGTTTATGGCTACACCTTC.

This chain connects TRBV5-1 to TRBJ2-1; the D gene is possibly TRBD1 (5 bases). V was cut by 5 bases and J by 6 bases, with 12 bases left in between. The CDR3 totals 13 residues. Germline CDR1 is SGHRS and CDR2 is YFSETQ. CDR3 DNA: TGCGCCAGCAGTTTGCAGGGTATCAATGAGCAGTTCTTC. It encodes CASSLQGINEQFF.

The chain couples TRBV19 to TRBJ2-2; D uncertain. V shed 6 bases and J shed 0 bases, with 14 bases lying between them. CDR3 length: 16 amino acids. Germline V gene data show CDR1 as LNHDA and CDR2 as SQIVND (reference sequence). CDR3 region: CASSNPSYANTGELFF. CDR3 coding DNA: TGTGCCAGTAGCAATCCTTCGTACGCGAACACCGGGGAGCTGTTTTTT.